The rows below give T cell receptor beta chains drawn from one sample of a study of T cell responses to AZD1222 COVID-19 vaccine. Using immunoSEQ multiplex PCR, the repertoire was profiled, and TCRdb retains in-frame clones only, with some absent. The table has about 94,000 clones, roughly 85% seen once. Sequencing used peripheral blood, obtained 28 days after the second AZD1222 dose. The receptor source for this set is an adult who received the AZD1222 COVID-19 vaccine. CDR3s include the opening cysteine and the closing phenylalanine or tryptophan. Each record gives: D gene, clone size, V gene, J gene, CDR3 protein, CDR3 DNA. The D gene is left open where the match is weak. The size field is filled for only some rows; it gives once, few, many or a size class.

-	-	TRBV21-1	TRBJ1-1	CASSQYLGEKRGTEAFF	TGTGCCAGCAGCCAATACCTGGGAGAAAAGAGGGGAACTGAAGCTTTCTTT
TRBD1	-	TRBV5-1	TRBJ1-4	CASSLQGPNEKLFF	TGCGCCAGCAGCTTACAGGGGCCTAATGAAAAACTGTTTTTT
-	-	TRBV5-4	TRBJ2-2	CASSGGLDRNYGELFF	TGTGCCAGCAGCGGGGGGTTGGACAGGAACTACGGGGAGCTGTTTTTT
-	few	TRBV11-2	TRBJ2-7	CASSLNQVREQYF	TGTGCCAGCAGCTTAAACCAGGTCCGAGAGCAGTACTTC
-	-	TRBV7-2	TRBJ2-5	CASSQSRETQYF	TGTGCCAGCAGCCAAAGTAGGGAGACCCAGTACTTC
-	-	TRBV5-1	TRBJ1-2	CASSLESAPAGYTF	TGCGCCAGCAGCTTGGAGTCCGCGCCAGCGGGCTACACCTTC
-	-	TRBV6-2/TRBV6-3	TRBJ2-7	CASSYRLDAMYEQYF	TGTGCCAGCAGTTACCGACTAGACGCGATGTACGAGCAGTACTTC
TRBD1	-	TRBV9	TRBJ1-3	CASSGPGTGASSGNTIYF	TGTGCCAGCAGCGGCCCCGGGACAGGGGCCAGCTCTGGAAACACCATATATTTT
TRBD1	-	TRBV27	TRBJ2-3	CASSLGQGSTDTQYF	TGTGCCAGCAGTTTGGGACAGGGAAGCACAGATACGCAGTATTTT
-	few	TRBV5-5	TRBJ1-5	CASSLTGNSNQPQHF	TGTGCCAGCAGCCTTACAGGGAATTCGAATCAGCCCCAGCATTTT
TRBD1	few	TRBV28	TRBJ1-5	CASRSYRGPNQPQHF	TGTGCCAGCAGGTCCTACAGGGGTCCTAATCAGCCCCAGCATTTT
-	-	TRBV27	TRBJ1-6	CASSLVTNNSPLHF	TGTGCCAGCAGTTTGGTGACAAATAATTCACCCCTCCACTTT
-	-	TRBV28	TRBJ2-5	CASSLQETQYF	TGTGCCAGCAGTTTACAAGAGACCCAGTACTTC
TRBD1	few	TRBV18	TRBJ1-1	CASSLRQGATTNTEAFF	TGTGCCAGCTCACTTCGACAGGGGGCGACGACGAACACTGAAGCTTTCTTT
-	-	TRBV14	TRBJ2-1	CASSGSGLVLAQSSYNEQFF	TGTGCCAGCAGCGGATCGGGATTAGTACTTGCCCAAAGCTCCTACAATGAGCAGTTCTTC
-	-	TRBV29-1	TRBJ2-1	CSVRRGNAHGQFF	TGCAGCGTTCGCCGTGGGAACGCTCACGGGCAGTTCTTC
-	-	TRBV6-5	TRBJ1-5	CASSSFRPDSNQPQHF	TGTGCCAGCAGTTCCTTCCGCCCCGACAGCAATCAGCCCCAGCATTTT
-	-	TRBV3-1/TRBV3-2	TRBJ2-1	CASSQDSFRQQQFF	TGTGCCAGCAGCCAAGATAGTTTTCGGCAGCAGCAGTTCTTC
-	-	TRBV30	TRBJ1-3	CAWTPVRGDSGNTIYF	TGTGCCTGGACCCCAGTAAGAGGGGACTCTGGAAACACCATATATTTT
-	-	TRBV7-6	TRBJ2-1	CASSLQDGANNEQFF	TGTGCCAGCAGCCTACAGGACGGGGCCAACAATGAGCAGTTCTTC
TRBD2	-	TRBV3-1/TRBV3-2	TRBJ2-1	CASSQDRASGRRYNEQFF	TGTGCCAGCAGCCAAGACCGGGCTAGCGGGAGACGCTACAATGAGCAGTTCTTC
-	-	TRBV6-2/TRBV6-3	TRBJ1-2	CASSFRGSGGYTF	TGTGCCAGCAGTTTCAGGGGTTCTGGTGGCTACACCTTC
-	few	TRBV5-4	TRBJ1-1	CASSLGIDQAFF	TGTGCCAGCAGCTTGGGGATCGATCAAGCTTTCTTT
-	-	TRBV19	TRBJ1-1	CASNRDLQNTEAFF	TGTGCCAGTAACCGGGACTTACAGAACACTGAAGCTTTCTTT
-	-	TRBV5-1	TRBJ2-7	CASSSGVGYEQYF	TGCGCCAGCAGCTCCGGGGTAGGCTACGAGCAGTACTTC
-	-	TRBV9	TRBJ2-1	CASSPQMASDEQFF	TGTGCCAGCAGCCCTCAGATGGCTAGCGATGAGCAGTTCTTC
-	-	TRBV5-6	TRBJ1-4	CASSLDSGISNKEKLFF	TGTGCCAGCAGCTTGGATTCAGGGATTAGTAATAAAGAAAAACTGTTTTTT
-	-	TRBV11-2	TRBJ1-1	CASSLVSEAFF	TGTGCCAGCAGCTTAGTCTCTGAAGCTTTCTTT
-	few	TRBV2	TRBJ1-1	CASSRGGAHTEAFF	TGTGCCAGCAGCCGAGGGGGGGCACACACTGAAGCTTTCTTT
-	-	TRBV28	TRBJ2-7	CASTDWGYEQYF	TGTGCCAGCACCGACTGGGGCTACGAGCAGTACTTC
-	few	TRBV6-1	TRBJ1-2	CASSDYGYTF	TGTGCCAGCAGTGATTATGGCTACACCTTC
-	-	TRBV20-1	TRBJ1-5	CSASVGPNQPQHF	TGCAGTGCTAGTGTAGGGCCCAATCAGCCCCAGCATTTT
-	-	TRBV24-1	TRBJ2-1	CATSDAQRPAYNEQFF	TGTGCCACCAGTGATGCCCAGCGGCCCGCCTACAATGAGCAGTTCTTC
TRBD1	-	TRBV7-8	TRBJ1-6	CASSDGQGANSPLHF	TGTGCCAGCAGCGATGGACAGGGGGCCAATTCACCCCTCCACTTT
TRBD2	-	TRBV5-4	TRBJ2-1	CASSAGTSGTNSYNEQFF	TGTGCCAGCAGCGCGGGGACTAGCGGGACCAACTCCTACAATGAGCAGTTCTTC
-	-	TRBV5-1	TRBJ1-1	CASSLGTANTEAFF	TGCGCCAGCAGCTTGGGGACAGCGAACACTGAAGCTTTCTTT
-	-	TRBV6-5	TRBJ2-7	CASISAYEQYF	TGTGCCAGCATATCGGCGTACGAGCAGTACTTC
-	-	TRBV6-5	TRBJ1-1	CATHVNTEAFF	TGTGCCACCCACGTAAACACTGAAGCTTTCTTT
TRBD2	-	TRBV20-1	TRBJ2-1	CSASTSGRPTEQFF	TGCAGTGCTAGTACTAGCGGGCGTCCCACTGAGCAGTTCTTC
-	-	TRBV20-1	TRBJ2-1	CSARFYNEQFF	TGCAGTGCCCGATTTTACAATGAGCAGTTCTTC
-	-	TRBV5-6	TRBJ2-5	CASSGAREGETQYF	TGTGCCAGCAGCGGGGCGAGGGAAGGCGAGACCCAGTACTTC